A single sample gave rise to the 21 T cell receptor beta chains below, sequenced in a study of technical replicates of blood from a handful of donors. The table came from immunoSEQ multiplex PCR; TCRdb's copy has only in-frame clones and leaves some out. The data contain about 79,000 clones, roughly 92% of them singletons. Sequencing was done on a sample of T cells isolated from PBMCs. These receptors all come from a human donor in good health.

The chain employs TRBV7-2 and TRBJ2-2; no clear D. The CDR3 loop spans 16 amino acids. The germline V and J ends were trimmed by 1 base and 2 bases, with 11 bases remaining between them. Germline V gene data show CDR1 as SGHTA and CDR2 as FQGNSA. CDR3 nucleotides: TGTGCCAGCAGCTTAGTGAGTAGCTTCAACACCGGGGAGCTGTTTTTT. Residues: CASSLVSSFNTGELFF.

The chain has TRBV11-3 and TRBJ1-1, with TRBD1 matching over 10 bases. The length of the CDR3 is 17 residues. Germline V gene sequence: CDR1 SGHNT, CDR2 YENEEA. V gave up 1 base and J gave up 4 bases; unmatched junction bases: 9. The CDR3 loop reads CASSLVGWDRGFTEAFF. In DNA, the CDR3 is TGTGCCAGCAGCTTAGTTGGCTGGGACAGGGGTTTCACTGAAGCTTTCTTT. The full variable domain, rest sourced from reference TRBV11-3 and TRBJ1-1, is EAGVVQSPRYKIIEKKQPVAFWCNPISGHNTLYWYLQNLGQGPELLIRYENEEAVDDSQLPKDRFSAERLKGVDSTLKIQPAELGDSAVYLCASSLVGWDRGFTEAFFGQGTRLTVV.

The CDR3 DNA follows: TGTGCCAGCAGTTACTATACTTCCGGGGGCGGGGAGCTGTTTTTT. Its protein product is CASSYYTSGGGELFF. The J gene is TRBJ2-2, the V gene TRBV6-5, with D perhaps matching TRBD2 (6 bases). CDR3 length equals 15 residues. Trimming cost V 1 base and J 7 bases, with 13 bases left between them. CDR1 and CDR2 (germline): MNHEY, SVGAGI.

Only one count was recorded for this clone. J is TRBJ1-6 and V is TRBV7-2; 7 bases map to TRBD1. The junction had 3 bases not matched to a gene; V was cut back by 0 bases and J by 7 bases. The CDR3 has 15 amino acids. From germline, CDR1 is SGHTA and CDR2 FQGNSA. The CDR3, as DNA: TGTGCCAGCAGCTTAGCGCGGGACAGAAATTCACCCCTCCACTTT. Protein product: CASSLARDRNSPLHF. Supplemented by reference TRBV7-2 and TRBJ1-6, the full variable domain reads GAGVSQSPSNKVTEKGKDVELRCDPISGHTALYWYRQSLGQGLEFLIYFQGNSAPDKSGLPSDRFSAERTGGSVSTLTIQRTQQEDSAVYLCASSLARDRNSPLHFGNGTRLTVT.

The chain carries TRBV10-1 and TRBJ2-2; D possibly corresponds to TRBD2 (5 bases). Germline lookup yields CDR1 WNHNN and CDR2 SYGVQD (reference sequence). V lost 7 bases to trimming and J lost 5 bases, with 14 bases between them. This CDR3 contains 14 residues. CDR3: CASTPGYTTGELFF. CDR3 sequence (DNA): TGCGCCAGCACCCCGGGGTATACGACCGGGGAGCTGTTTTTT.

This chain links TRBV4-1 with TRBJ1-2; the match to TRBD1 covers 9 bases. The CDR3 is made up of 15 amino acids. V dropped 2 bases and J dropped 3; count of bases not matched to a gene: 4. Germline lookup yields CDR1 MGHRA and CDR2 YSYEKL. CDR3 in amino acids: CASSQSRDRDYGYTF. CDR3 DNA: TGCGCCAGCAGCCAATCCCGGGACAGGGACTATGGCTACACCTTC.

The chain carries TRBV6-1 and TRBJ2-7; 7 positions agree with TRBD2. J gave up 6 bases and V 11 bases, and 13 bases lay outside the gene matches. This CDR3 contains 13 residues. Per germline, CDR1 MNHNS and CDR2 SASEGT. CDR3 region: CACSGFLSGEQYF. DNA of the CDR3: TGTGCCTGTAGCGGGTTCTTATCGGGCGAGCAGTACTTC.

V gene TRBV5-5 combines with J gene TRBJ2-1; a possible D gene is TRBD2 (5 bases). The CDR3 has 13 amino acids. Germline V gives CDR1 SGHKS, CDR2 YYEKEE (reference sequence). The ends were cut back, 6 bases at V and 9 bases at J, with 16 bases in the middle. CDR3 DNA: TGTGCCAGCACCTCGACTACTGTCTTTGAGCAGTTCTTC. This sequence encodes CASTSTTVFEQFF.

The chain employs TRBV10-1 and TRBJ2-3; D is ambiguous. The CDR3 totals 13 residues. V lost 0 bases and J 4 bases, leaving 5 bases between the germline ends. Germline V gene data show CDR1 as WNHNN and CDR2 as SYGVQD (reference sequence). CDR3 bases: TGCGCCAGCAGTGAGTCGGGCGCAGATACGCAGTATTTT. This encodes CASSESGADTQYF.

The J gene is TRBJ2-3, the V gene TRBV2, with 8 bases lining up with TRBD2. The germline CDR1 and CDR2 sequences are SNHLY and FYNNEI. CDR3 length: 14 amino acids. Trimming cost V 8 bases and J 2 bases; bases outside gene matches: 6. In DNA, the CDR3 is TGTGCCAGCCTCCAGCGGGGGATCACAGATACGCAGTATTTT. Amino acids: CASLQRGITDTQYF.

The V gene is TRBV9, the J gene TRBJ2-1; D might be TRBD1 (5 bases). Germline CDR1 SGDLS, CDR2 YYNGEE. Trimming shortened V by 0 bases and J by 2 bases, and 6 bases separated the two germline ends. The CDR3 length is 14 residues. The CDR3 DNA reads TGTGCCAGCAGCGTAGAGGGGCCCTACAATGAGCAGTTCTTC. This sequence encodes CASSVEGPYNEQFF.

V gene TRBV6-1 combines with J gene TRBJ2-5, with a possible D match to TRBD2 (6 bases). Germline V gives CDR1 MNHNS, CDR2 SASEGT. The V end was cut by 4 bases, the J end by 5 bases, with 14 bases between. This CDR3 contains 14 residues. For the CDR3, the DNA is TGTGCCAGCAGTGCCAAGGAGGGGCGGGAGACCCAGTACTTC. The encoded protein is CASSAKEGRETQYF.

This clone has just a few counts. The V gene is TRBV5-1, the J gene TRBJ1-1; no definite D call. Germline V CDR1 and CDR2: SGHRS, YFSETQ. This CDR3 comprises 14 residues. Trimming cost V 6 bases and J 0 bases, with 12 bases left between them. CDR3 residues: CASNRGGLNTEAFF. In nucleotides, the CDR3 is TGCGCCAGCAACCGGGGAGGGTTGAACACTGAAGCTTTCTTT. The full variable domain, rest sourced from reference TRBV5-1 and TRBJ1-1, is KAGVTQTPRYLIKTRGQQVTLSCSPISGHRSVSWYQQTPGQGLQFLFEYFSETQRNKGNFPGRFSGRQFSNSRSEMNVSTLELGDSALYLCASNRGGLNTEAFFGQGTRLTVV.

This chain links TRBV18 with TRBJ2-1; no clear D gene. Between the trimmed V and J ends, which lost 3 bases and 2 bases, there was a span of 11 bases. Germline loops: CDR1 KGHSH, CDR2 LQKENI. This CDR3 has 15 amino acids. DNA of the CDR3: TGTGCCAGCTCACCGTTACCCCGAGCCTACAATGAGCAGTTCTTC. As protein: CASSPLPRAYNEQFF. Variable domain in full (rest from reference TRBV18 and TRBJ2-1): NAGVMQNPRHLVRRRGQEARLRCSPMKGHSHVYWYRQLPEEGLKFMVYLQKENIIDESGMPKERFSAEFPKEGPSILRIQQVVRGDSAAYFCASSPLPRAYNEQFFGPGTRLTVL.

V usage is TRBV5-6 and J usage is TRBJ2-2; D remains ambiguous. The V and J ends lost 2 bases and 3 bases respectively, with 5 bases between them. Germline V gene sequence: CDR1 SGHDT, CDR2 YYEEEE. CDR3 size: 13 residues. CDR3 amino acids: CASSFFHTGELFF. The CDR3 DNA reads as TGTGCCAGCAGCTTCTTTCACACCGGGGAGCTGTTTTTT.

This clone was detected a few times. The chain is built from TRBV10-1 and TRBJ1-3; perhaps TRBD1 as D (5 bases). CDR3 length: 15 residues. V lost 0 bases and J lost 0, with 6 bases in between. The germline CDR1 and CDR2 sequences are WNHNN and SYGVQD (reference sequence). In DNA, the CDR3 is TGCGCCAGCAGTGAGTCCACAGGCTCTGGAAACACCATATATTTT. Amino acid sequence: CASSESTGSGNTIYF.

This clone was observed once. The CDR3 DNA sequence: TGTGCCAGCAGCTTCAGGACAGGGCACACCGGGGAGCTGTTTTTT. Translating gives CASSFRTGHTGELFF. The rearrangement joins TRBV5-6 to TRBJ2-2; 8 bases are a match to TRBD1. Germline V gives CDR1 SGHDT, CDR2 YYEEEE. The J segment lost 3 bases and the V segment lost 2 bases, leaving 3 bases of the junction unmatched. The CDR3 is made up of 15 amino acids.

The V gene is TRBV11-3, the J gene TRBJ2-4; perhaps TRBD2 as D (6 bases). In germline, CDR1 is SGHNT, CDR2 YENEEA. V was shortened by 1 base and J by 3 bases, with 7 bases between the two germline ends. The CDR3 is 14 residues long. The CDR3 loop reads CASSLGGDKNIQYF. The CDR3 coding sequence is TGTGCCAGCAGCTTAGGGGGGGACAAAAACATTCAGTACTTC.

The sample holds a few counts of this clone. The chain links TRBV10-3 to TRBJ1-5; 7 positions agree with TRBD1. The CDR3 contains 12 residues. V shed 10 bases and J 4 bases; nucleotides not matched to a gene: 4. Looked up from germline, CDR1 is ENHRY and CDR2 is SYGVKD. CDR3 amino acids: CATRQGNQPQHF. CDR3 coding DNA: TGTGCCACCAGACAGGGTAATCAGCCCCAGCATTTT.

V and J are TRBV5-1 and TRBJ2-3; the match to TRBD1 covers 8 bases. Losses at the gene ends were 4 bases for V and 6 bases for J; bases not matched to a gene: 7. CDR3 length equals 14 residues. CDR1 and CDR2 from the germline V gene are SGHRS and YFSETQ. CDR3: CASSPGQGLDTQYF. The CDR3 DNA reads TGCGCCAGCAGCCCAGGACAGGGCTTGGATACGCAGTATTTT.

The chain uses TRBV11-3 and TRBJ1-3; tentatively, D is TRBD1 (6 bases). This CDR3 comprises 15 residues. Deletions cut 6 bases from V and 0 bases from J, with 12 bases between. From germline, CDR1 is SGHNT and CDR2 YENEEA. The CDR3 here is CASRRGPDSGNTIYF. The CDR3 coding sequence is TGTGCCAGCAGGCGGGGGCCCGACTCTGGAAACACCATATATTTT.